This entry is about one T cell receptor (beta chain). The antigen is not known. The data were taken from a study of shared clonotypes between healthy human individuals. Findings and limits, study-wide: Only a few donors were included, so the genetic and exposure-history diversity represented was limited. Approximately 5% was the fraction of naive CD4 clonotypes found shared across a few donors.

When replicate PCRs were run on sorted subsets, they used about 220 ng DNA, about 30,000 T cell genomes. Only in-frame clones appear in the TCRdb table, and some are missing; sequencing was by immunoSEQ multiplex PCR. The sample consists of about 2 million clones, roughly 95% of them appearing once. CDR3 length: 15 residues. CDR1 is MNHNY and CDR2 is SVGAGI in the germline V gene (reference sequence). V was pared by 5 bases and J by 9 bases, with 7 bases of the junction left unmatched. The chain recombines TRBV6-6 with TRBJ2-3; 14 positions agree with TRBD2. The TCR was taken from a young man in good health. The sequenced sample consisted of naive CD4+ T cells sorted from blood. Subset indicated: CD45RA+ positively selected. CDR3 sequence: CASSGTGTSGGTQYF. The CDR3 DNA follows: TGTGCCAGCAGTGGAACCGGGACTAGCGGGGGAACGCAGTATTTT.